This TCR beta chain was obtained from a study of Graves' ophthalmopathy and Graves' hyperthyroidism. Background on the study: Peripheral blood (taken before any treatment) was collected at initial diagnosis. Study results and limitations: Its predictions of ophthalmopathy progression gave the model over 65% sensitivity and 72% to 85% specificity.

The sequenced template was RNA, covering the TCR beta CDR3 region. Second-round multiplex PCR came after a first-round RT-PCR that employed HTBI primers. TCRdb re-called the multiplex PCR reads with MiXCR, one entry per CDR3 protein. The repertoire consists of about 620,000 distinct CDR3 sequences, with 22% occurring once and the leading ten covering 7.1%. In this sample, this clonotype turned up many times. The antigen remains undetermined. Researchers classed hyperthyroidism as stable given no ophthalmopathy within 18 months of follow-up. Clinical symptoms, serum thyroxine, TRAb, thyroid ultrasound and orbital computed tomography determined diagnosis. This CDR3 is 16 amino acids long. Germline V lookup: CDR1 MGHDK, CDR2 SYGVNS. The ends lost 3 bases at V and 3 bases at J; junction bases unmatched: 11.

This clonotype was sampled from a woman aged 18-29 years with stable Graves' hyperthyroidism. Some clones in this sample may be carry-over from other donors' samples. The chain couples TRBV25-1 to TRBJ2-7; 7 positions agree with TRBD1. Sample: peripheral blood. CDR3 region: CASSEVGQSPIYEQYF. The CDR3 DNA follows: TGTGCCAGCAGTGAGGTGGGACAGAGCCCAATCTACGAGCAGTACTTC.